The next 32 T cell receptor beta chains were all read from a single sample in a study of blood T cells in healthy people across ages. Then a second PCR, running roughly 6 to 12 cycles, was carried out with a sample-barcoded 5' primer and a J-beta primer mix. TCRdb called the 5' RACE reads again in MiXCR, with one record for every CDR3 protein. The sample holds some 760,000 distinct CDR3 sequences, roughly 25% seen once. The same sample was also used in a study of T cells of mothers and their children.

The sample was blood. Receptors originate from a boy between 10 and 17 years old in good health.

This clonotype was seen a handful of times. V is TRBV3-1 and J is TRBJ2-1, with TRBD1 matching over 8 bases. CDR3 length equals 14 residues. The germline V gene has CDR1 LGHDT and CDR2 YNNKEL (reference sequence). Trimming took 4 bases from V and 7 from J; bases not matched to a gene: 6. The CDR3 protein is CASSPWTGSNEQFF. The DNA for the CDR3 is TGTGCCAGCAGCCCCTGGACAGGGAGTAATGAGCAGTTCTTC.

This clonotype was seen many times. The chain carries TRBV7-2 and TRBJ2-4, with a possible D match to TRBD1 (6 bases). The CDR3 consists of 14 residues. V lost 2 bases and J lost 1, with 6 bases in between. Germline-derived CDR1 and CDR2 are SGHTA and FQGNSA. This CDR3 reads CASSLRGAKNIQYF. CDR3 DNA: TGTGCCAGCAGCTTAAGGGGGGCCAAAAACATTCAGTACTTC.

This clonotype has ten or more counts. The J gene is TRBJ2-3, the V gene TRBV7-2, with 8 bases matching TRBD2. Trimming took 1 base from V and 1 from J; bases not matched to a gene: 1. CDR3 length: 15 residues. Germline V lookup: CDR1 SGHTA, CDR2 FQGNSA. CDR3 bases: TGTGCCAGCAGCTTAGATAGCGGGGGCACAGATACGCAGTATTTT. Amino acids: CASSLDSGGTDTQYF.

This clonotype was seen more than once but under ten times. This CDR3 is CATSSAQETQYF. Here the CDR3 DNA reads TGTGCCACCAGTTCCGCGCAAGAGACCCAGTACTTC. This chain uses TRBV24-1 with TRBJ2-5, with D unresolved. Germline loops: CDR1 KGHDR, CDR2 SFDVKD. The CDR3 spans 12 residues. V gave up 6 bases and J gave up 2 bases, with 6 bases separating them.

The V gene is TRBV5-6, the J gene TRBJ2-5; possibly TRBD2 for D (7 bases). Germline CDR1 SGHDT, CDR2 YYEEEE. The CDR3 extends over 14 amino acids. Trimming took 5 bases from V and 1 from J, leaving 12 bases between them. The CDR3, as DNA: TGTGCCAGCAGTACGGGGGGCCGCCAAGAGACCCAGTACTTC. It specifies CASSTGGRQETQYF. Drawing the rest from reference TRBV5-6 and TRBJ2-5, the complete variable domain is DAGVTQSPTHLIKTRGQQVTLRCSPKSGHDTVSWYQQALGQGPQFIFQYYEEEERQRGNFPDRFSGHQFPNYSSELNVNALLLGDSALYLCASSTGGRQETQYFGPGTRLLVL.

This clonotype was seen a few times. The genes are TRBV6-5 and TRBJ2-5; D is perhaps TRBD1 (6 bases). Germline V gene lookup returns CDR1 MNHEY and CDR2 SVGAGI. This CDR3 comprises 14 residues. Trimming cost V 2 bases and J 7 bases, with 14 bases left between them. This CDR3 reads CASSYGAGEGTQYF. DNA of the CDR3: TGTGCCAGCAGTTACGGGGCAGGGGAAGGGACCCAGTACTTC.

This clonotype has more than one count but fewer than ten. The gene calls are TRBV4-2 and TRBJ2-5; 7 bases are a match to TRBD2. Gene TRBJ2-7 matches the end of the DNA better, so the J call may be wrong. Germline CDR1 LGHNA, CDR2 YNFKEQ. The CDR3 is 14 amino acids. CDR3 coding DNA: TGTGCCAGCAGCCCTCTGGGGACTAACCCCGAGCAGTACTTC. Its translation: CASSPLGTNPEQYF.

This clonotype was detected many times. This chain connects TRBV13 to TRBJ1-1; D remains unclear. The CDR3 loop spans 11 amino acids. V lost 4 bases to trimming and J lost 3 bases, with 3 bases between them. CDR1 PRHDT and CDR2 FYEKMQ come from the germline V gene (reference sequence). DNA of the CDR3: TGTGCCAGCAGCTCAGACACTGAAGCTTTCTTT. Its protein is CASSSDTEAFF.

This clonotype appeared a few times. This chain connects TRBV10-3 to TRBJ2-7; D may be TRBD1 (5 bases). CDR1 and CDR2 from the germline V gene are ENHRY and SYGVKD. The CDR3 contains 16 residues. Trimming left V 6 bases short and J 5 bases short, with 23 bases between. For the CDR3, the DNA is TGTGCCATCAGCATAAGACAGATCCAGTCCCAAAACGAGCAGTACTTC. The encoded protein is CAISIRQIQSQNEQYF.

This clonotype was seen a handful of times. V is TRBV2 and J is TRBJ2-2, with D hard to call. CDR3 length: 13 residues. Germline CDR1 and CDR2: SNHLY and FYNNEI. Between the trimmed V and J ends, which lost 5 bases and 6 bases, there was a span of 10 bases. CDR3 sequence: CASSSEEAGELFF. For the CDR3, the DNA is TGTGCCAGCAGTTCCGAGGAAGCCGGGGAGCTGTTTTTT.

V gene TRBV13 combines with J gene TRBJ2-1; 7 nucleotides line up with TRBD2. The CDR3 extends over 15 amino acids. Germline V CDR1 and CDR2: PRHDT, FYEKMQ (reference sequence). V trimming: 2 bases; J trimming: 12 bases; junction bases outside the gene matches: 13. The CDR3 DNA reads TGTGCCAGCAGCTTAATTGGCCAGCGGGGTTTGAGGCAGTTCTTC. It yields the protein CASSLIGQRGLRQFF. The entire variable domain, with the rest obtained from reference TRBV13 and TRBJ2-1, is as follows: AAGVIQSPRHLIKEKRETATLKCYPIPRHDTVYWYQQGPGQDPQFLISFYEKMQSDKGSIPDRFSAQQFSDYHSELNMSSLELGDSALYFCASSLIGQRGLRQFFGPGTRLTVL.

This clonotype was recorded a few times. The chain combines TRBV9 with TRBJ2-5; D may be TRBD2 (5 bases). The assigned J gene may be wrong: the sequence end matches TRBJ2-1 better. Germline V gene sequence: CDR1 SGDLS, CDR2 YYNGEE. This CDR3 contains 16 residues. As DNA, the CDR3 is TGTGCCAGCAGCGTAGACCACGGCCCGGCTGCGGGCGAGCAGTTCTTC. Its protein product is CASSVDHGPAAGEQFF.

This chain links TRBV6-5 with TRBJ1-2; the D gene is possibly TRBD1 (6 bases). Germline values: CDR1 MNHEY, CDR2 SVGAGI. Trimming pared 7 bases from V and 8 bases from J, leaving 17 bases between. The CDR3 is 13 residues long. The CDR3 coding sequence is TGTGCCAGCACCCAGGGGCACAAATTGGGCTACACCTTC. It specifies CASTQGHKLGYTF.

The CDR3 DNA reads as TGTGCCACCAACCGCGGTCTGTCGGGGGGTACAGATACGCAGTATTTT. It yields the protein CATNRGLSGGTDTQYF. V is TRBV2 and J is TRBJ2-3; TRBD2 matches 7 bases. The CDR3 covers 16 residues. The V gene end was trimmed by 10 bases and the J gene end by 3 bases; junction bases not matched to a gene: 16. Germline CDR1 SNHLY, CDR2 FYNNEI. Full variable domain (remainder filled in from reference TRBV2 and TRBJ2-3): EPEVTQTPSHQVTQMGQEVILRCVPISNHLYFYWYRQILGQKVEFLVSFYNNEISEKSEIFDDQFSVERPDGSNFTLKIRSTKLEDSAMYFCATNRGLSGGTDTQYFGPGTRLTVL.

This clonotype was seen a few times. The chain uses TRBV20-1 and TRBJ2-6, with a weak D call TRBD2 (5 bases). The CDR3 loop spans 15 amino acids. V was shortened by 6 bases and J by 0 bases, with 12 bases between the two germline ends. Germline-derived CDR1 and CDR2 are DFQATT and SNEGSKA (reference sequence). Here the CDR3 DNA reads TGCAGTGCAGAGGGTATAGGCTCTGGGGCCAACGTCCTGACTTTC. This encodes CSAEGIGSGANVLTF.

The DNA for the CDR3 is TGTGCCAGCAGAGAGGACTCTGGAAACACCATATATTTT. This sequence encodes CASREDSGNTIYF. This rearrangement joins TRBV7-9 to TRBJ1-3; no clear D. Trimming shortened V by 6 bases and J by 0 bases, and 6 bases separated the two germline ends. The CDR3 length is 13 residues. Germline CDR1 and CDR2: SEHNR and FQNEAQ (reference sequence).

The rearrangement uses TRBV7-8 and TRBJ2-5, with unresolved D. Trimming shortened V by 2 bases and J by 4 bases, and 5 bases separated the two germline ends. The CDR3 extends over 12 amino acids. Germline V lookup: CDR1 SGHVS, CDR2 FQNEAQ. The CDR3 DNA reads as TGTGCCAGCAGCTTACCTTCAGAGACCCAGTACTTC. Its protein product is CASSLPSETQYF.

This clonotype was detected a few times. The rearrangement joins TRBV15 to TRBJ2-5; no reliable D call. With 2 bases removed from V and 4 bases from J, the gap between germline ends came to 5 bases. Germline V gene data show CDR1 as LNHNV and CDR2 as YYDKDF (reference sequence). The CDR3 covers 12 residues. Here the CDR3 reads CATSRIRETQYF. The CDR3 nucleotides are TGTGCCACCAGCAGAATCAGAGAGACCCAGTACTTC. Filled out from reference TRBV15 and TRBJ2-5, the complete variable domain reads DAMVIQNPRYQVTQFGKPVTLSCSQTLNHNVMYWYQQKSSQAPKLLFHYYDKDFNNEADTPDNFQSRRPNTSFCFLDIRSPGLGDTAMYLCATSRIRETQYFGPGTRLLVL.

The chain has TRBV7-3 and TRBJ2-2; the D gene is possibly TRBD1 (6 bases). V lost 2 bases to trimming and J lost 0 bases, with 10 bases between them. The CDR3 spans 16 residues. The germline V gene has CDR1 SGHTA and CDR2 FQGTGA. The CDR3 nucleotides are TGTGCCAGCAGCTTAGACAGGCCCCCGAACACCGGGGAGCTGTTTTTT. Translating gives CASSLDRPPNTGELFF.

The chain is built from TRBV6-5 and TRBJ2-3; TRBD2 agrees at 9 bases. Unmatched junction bases numbered 8, after V lost 5 bases and J lost 8 bases. Germline V gives CDR1 MNHEY, CDR2 SVGAGI. The CDR3 loop spans 14 amino acids. The CDR3 coding sequence is TGTGCCAGCAGTCCTAGCGGGACGGGGGGTACGCAGTATTTT. Residues: CASSPSGTGGTQYF.

This chain links TRBV7-8 with TRBJ2-3; D not certain. The germline CDR1 and CDR2 sequences are SGHVS and FQNEAQ. CDR3 length: 9 residues. V lost 8 bases and J lost 6, with 3 bases in between. The CDR3 coding sequence is TGTGCCAGCGGGGATACGCAGTATTTT. Translated, it gives CASGDTQYF.

On this clonotype: One junction end does not reproduce the germline sequence, and a read error may be involved. The chain employs TRBV5-5 and TRBJ1-5, with no clear D. Germline V gives CDR1 SGHKS, CDR2 YYEKEE (reference sequence). CDR3 size: 15 residues. This CDR3 is CASSLAEGSHQPQHF. CDR3 coding DNA: TGTGCCAGCAGCTTGGCCGAGGGTAGCCATCAGCCCCAGCATTTT.

This clonotype was found a few times. The chain combines TRBV7-9 with TRBJ2-3; 10 bases line up with TRBD2. J was trimmed by 3 bases and V by 5 bases; bases with no gene match: 5. Germline V gene data show CDR1 as SEHNR and CDR2 as FQNEAQ (reference sequence). The CDR3 length is 15 residues. CDR3 nucleotides: TGTGCCAGCAGCCTTCCGGGACTAGCGACAGATACGCAGTATTTT. It yields the protein CASSLPGLATDTQYF.

The J gene is TRBJ2-1, the V gene TRBV7-9, with D uncertain. The length of the CDR3 is 15 residues. The V gene lost 5 bases and the J gene lost 6 bases, with 17 bases spanning the gap. CDR1 is SEHNR and CDR2 is FQNEAQ in the germline V gene (reference sequence). CDR3 DNA sequence: TGTGCCAGCAGCCTGAAATACGGCAGGTTCAATGAGCAGTTCTTC. Protein sequence: CASSLKYGRFNEQFF.

This clonotype was picked up a small number of times. V usage is TRBV12-3 or TRBV12-4 and J usage is TRBJ2-4, with D possibly matching TRBD2 (6 bases). Between the trimmed V and J ends, which lost 4 bases and 0 bases, there was a span of 10 bases. The CDR3 length is 15 residues. The CDR3 DNA is TGTGCCAGCAGTTGGAGGGAACTAGCCAAAAACATTCAGTACTTC. Translation gives CASSWRELAKNIQYF.

This chain connects TRBV28 to TRBJ2-7; possible D gene TRBD1, 7 bases. V lost 6 bases and J lost 5, with 17 bases in between. The CDR3 covers 14 residues. Germline V gene sequence: CDR1 MDHEN, CDR2 SYDVKM. CDR3 DNA: TGTGCCAGCAGCCCCCAGGGGGGTTGGGACGAGCAGTACTTC. Encoded protein: CASSPQGGWDEQYF.

Many counts were recorded for this clonotype. This chain links TRBV29-1 with TRBJ2-1; the match to TRBD2 covers 7 bases. Germline V gene sequence: CDR1 SQVTM, CDR2 ANQGSEA. The CDR3 length is 13 residues. The V gene end was trimmed by 4 bases and the J gene end by 4 bases; junction bases not matched to a gene: 4. The CDR3 DNA follows: TGCAGCGTTGGCCTAGCGGATTACAATGAGCAGTTCTTC. It is translated as CSVGLADYNEQFF.

As regards this clonotype: Germline and junction disagree at one end, which may indicate a read error. The V call is TRBV7-9, the J call TRBJ1-4; D is unresolved. This CDR3 is 15 amino acids long. Germline V gene lookup returns CDR1 SEHNR and CDR2 FQNEAQ (reference sequence). The CDR3 protein is CASSSNGVKNEELFF. The CDR3 bases are TGTGCCAGCAGCTCGAACGGGGTAAAGAATGAAGAACTGTTTTTT.

The gene calls are TRBV19 and TRBJ2-3; no reliable D call. This CDR3 has 13 residues. Germline V lookup: CDR1 LNHDA, CDR2 SQIVND (reference sequence). The germline V and J ends were trimmed by 6 bases and 4 bases, with 11 bases remaining between them. CDR3 amino acids: CASRSAVADTQYF. CDR3 sequence (DNA): TGTGCCAGTAGATCCGCCGTAGCAGATACGCAGTATTTT.

This clonotype came up once. The V and J genes are TRBV29-1 and TRBJ1-2, with D possibly being TRBD1 (6 bases). The CDR3 is made up of 11 amino acids. Trimming shortened V by 6 bases and J by 4 bases, and 9 bases separated the two germline ends. CDR1 is SQVTM, CDR2 ANQGSEA, per germline. DNA of the CDR3: TGCAGCGTGGACAGTTCCTATGGCTACACCTTC. It encodes CSVDSSYGYTF.

This clonotype appeared a few times. V gene TRBV29-1 combines with J gene TRBJ1-4; 9 positions agree with TRBD1. Trimming cost V 2 bases and J 7 bases; bases outside gene matches: 5. The germline gives CDR1 SQVTM, CDR2 ANQGSEA. The CDR3 runs 14 residues. The CDR3 DNA reads TGCAGCGTTGAACTACAGGGGGCAGGTGAAAAACTGTTTTTT. This codes for CSVELQGAGEKLFF.

This rearrangement joins TRBV25-1 to TRBJ2-1, with unresolved D. This CDR3 spans 12 amino acids. Trimming pared 1 base from V and 6 bases from J, leaving 4 bases between. The germline CDR1 and CDR2 sequences are MGHDK and SYGVNS. As DNA, the CDR3 is TGTGCCAGCAGTGAATGGGGCAATGAGCAGTTCTTC. It is translated as CASSEWGNEQFF.